Sequencing of this TCR beta chain was carried out in a study of blood T cells in healthy people across ages (dated by TCRdb to between 2014 and 2017). As for the study more broadly: In model experiments, template switching captured about one uniquely barcoded TCR beta cDNA molecule for every two T cells. Using the same blood draw, the study looked at two additional independent replicas of 1 million unique cDNA reads for two donors, one aged 18 to 30 and the other aged 80 or older. To track age-related changes in TCR beta repertoire diversity, the study relied on deep sequencing normalized with unique cDNA molecular identifiers. Four age groups were formed from the donors: young (average approximately 16 years), middle-aged (approximately 40), aged (around 62) and long-lived (less than 85). Results the study describes overall, beyond this receptor: The CMV infection status of donors was not known, potentially confounding age-related changes in expanded clonotypes. Compared with the aged group, more naive CD4+ T cells, fewer expanded clones and increased TCR diversity were shown by the long-lived group, suggesting age selection. The percentage of naive T cells measured by flow cytometry correlated strongly with observed TCR beta diversity. Total diversity estimates from one million sequenced T cells were considered lower bounds and underestimates. Observed TCR beta diversity per million T cells fell roughly linearly with age, and a significant reduction was already apparent by age around 40. Since profiling was done on bulk unsorted PBMCs, naive and antigen-experienced compartments could not be conclusively compared.

Regarding this clonotype: The antigen it recognizes is unknown. No base quality information exists; no much larger clone differs at one position.

Receptor amplification or capture employed 5' RACE. Data came from an Illumina HiSeq 2500. A second PCR of roughly 6 to 11 cycles was run with a J-beta primer mix and a sample-barcoded 5' primer. A unique molecular identifier was introduced onto each TCR beta cDNA molecule by a template-switch 5' adaptor carrying 12 random nucleotides. Each sample yielded at least 2.5 million CDR3-containing paired-end reads. The Mint cDNA synthesis kit, primed by a TRBC-specific oligonucleotide, was used to synthesize first-strand cDNA from all RNA. Following uracil-DNA glycosylase treatment, all cDNA underwent a first 18-cycle PCR with the universal primers M1SS and BC2_uni_R. As for how the authors treated the data: For normalization, 1 million high-quality reads were randomly selected from each sample, with every read carrying a distinct molecular identifier. Instead of being binned into consensus sequences, reads with shared molecular identifiers were discarded. MiTCR, set to a Q25 quality threshold and the strictest error-elimination algorithm, was used for CDR3 identification, clonotype clustering and error correction. Lower-bound total TCR beta diversity was estimated with a nonparametric unseen species model using Euler transformation. The public reads were reprocessed in TCRdb via fastp at Q25 and MiXCR, keeping in-frame beta chains. Duplicate CDR3 protein sequences are folded into a single record with the most common DNA and genes. The V and J calls follow TCRdb's processing rather than the paper's. The sample table records hundreds of thousands of distinct CDR3 sequences; 27% of these occur just once. The ten largest account for approximately 3.6% of the sample.

The approximately 41 donors, aged about 6 to 95 years, were systemically healthy Caucasian individuals from Russia. Around 10 milliliters of peripheral blood were drawn from each donor into EDTA-treated Vacutainer tubes. Ficoll-Paque density-gradient centrifugation was used to isolate PBMCs, with at least 7 million per sample. Total RNA was extracted from PBMCs with Trizol reagent, with at least 6 micrograms obtained per sample. The percentages of naive CD45RAhigh/CD27high T cells were determined by flow cytometry on a PBMC aliquot from every donor. According to the germline V gene, CDR1 reads SGHAT and CDR2 reads FQNNGV. V ends up 6 bases short and J 0 bases short, with an unmatched junction base count of 3. The CDR3 goes from the cysteine to the phenylalanine over 15 residues. The read is trimmed to its CDR3 DNA, 45 bases read in frame from base 1. These data were also reused for a study on T cells of mothers and their children. Taken from the second paper: Nine systemically healthy Caucasian individuals served as donors, namely three mothers together with their six children. cDNA synthesis consumed the entire amount of extracted RNA, loaded at 1.5 ug RNA in each 15 ul reaction. In the second PCR, the M1S primer added sample barcodes and 2-4 random nucleotides. Over 9 million TCR beta CDR3 reads came from each mother, compared with about 3.2 million reads from each child. In both related and unrelated pairs, thymic selection shapes the output of TCR recombination in a similar way, with inherited differences having only a minor effect. Normalized repertoire overlap in related mother-child pairs was always slightly higher than in unrelated mother-child pairs, but the difference was never significant. No persistent microchimeric T cell clones were found, with a detection sensitivity of approximately 100 clones per million clonotypes. The study used deep NGS to compare TCR beta repertoires of mothers and children, seeking features distinguishing related mother-child pairs from unrelated individuals. On average, the children were approximately 11 +/- 4 years old, while the mothers were about 40 +/- 4 years old. After adapter ligation with NEBNext reagents, the libraries were sequenced on Illumina HiSeq 2000 with 100+100 nt paired-end reads. To prevent cross-contamination, the mother and child libraries were prepared one month apart and sequenced in separate runs. Between roughly 500,000 and 2,300,000 distinct TCR beta clonotypes were identified per donor. Naive TCR beta clonotypes were estimated from low-frequency clonotypes matched to each donor's FACS-determined naive share, without sorting.

The source of this sequence is a boy between 2 and 15 years old in good health. Source material: blood. This chain joins TRBV11-2 to TRBJ2-2; 8 nucleotides in the junction match TRBD1. CDR3 sequence: CASSNRGTNTGELFF. DNA sequence: TGTGCCAGCAGTAACAGGGGGACGAACACCGGGGAGCTGTTTTTT. The full variable domain, completed from the reference TRBV11-2 and TRBJ2-2 proteins outside the CDR3, reads EAGVAQSPRYKIIEKRQSVAFWCNPISGHATLYWYQQILGQGPKLLIQFQNNGVVDDSQLPKDRFSAERLKGVDSTLKIQPAKLEDSAVYLCASSNRGTNTGELFFGEGSRLTVL.